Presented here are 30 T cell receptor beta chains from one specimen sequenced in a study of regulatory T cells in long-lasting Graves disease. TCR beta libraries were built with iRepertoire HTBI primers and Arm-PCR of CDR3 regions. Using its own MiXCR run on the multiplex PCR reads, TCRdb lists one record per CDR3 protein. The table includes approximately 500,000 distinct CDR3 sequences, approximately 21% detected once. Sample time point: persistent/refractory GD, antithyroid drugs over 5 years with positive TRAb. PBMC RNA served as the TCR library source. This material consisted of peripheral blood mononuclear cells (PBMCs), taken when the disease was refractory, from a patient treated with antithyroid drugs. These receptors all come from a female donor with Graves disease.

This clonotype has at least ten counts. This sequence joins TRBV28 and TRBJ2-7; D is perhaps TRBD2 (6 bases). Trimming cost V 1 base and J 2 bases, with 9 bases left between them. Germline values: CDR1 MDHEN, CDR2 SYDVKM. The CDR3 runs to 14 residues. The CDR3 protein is CASSLYGGTYEQYF. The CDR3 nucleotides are TGTGCCAGCAGTTTATATGGCGGGACCTACGAGCAGTACTTC.

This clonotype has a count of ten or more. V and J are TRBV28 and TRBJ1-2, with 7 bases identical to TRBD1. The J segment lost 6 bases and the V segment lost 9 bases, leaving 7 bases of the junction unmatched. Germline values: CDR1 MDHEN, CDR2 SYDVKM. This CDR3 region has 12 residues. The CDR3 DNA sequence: TGTGCCAGTAAGACAGGGAAAAATGGCTACACCTTC. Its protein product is CASKTGKNGYTF.

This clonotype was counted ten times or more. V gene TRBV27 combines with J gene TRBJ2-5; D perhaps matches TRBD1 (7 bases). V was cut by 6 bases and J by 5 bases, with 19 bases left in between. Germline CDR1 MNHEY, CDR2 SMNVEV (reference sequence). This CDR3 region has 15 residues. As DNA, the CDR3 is TGTGCCAGCAGATCAGGAGGGGGCAGGATGGAGACCCAGTACTTC. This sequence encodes CASRSGGGRMETQYF.

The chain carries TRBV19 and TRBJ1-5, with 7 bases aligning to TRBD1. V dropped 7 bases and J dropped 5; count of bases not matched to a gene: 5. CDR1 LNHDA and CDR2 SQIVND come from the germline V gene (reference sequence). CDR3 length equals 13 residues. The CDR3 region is CASTRGGDQPQHF. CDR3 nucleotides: TGTGCCAGTACCAGGGGGGGGGATCAGCCCCAGCATTTT.

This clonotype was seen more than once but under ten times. The CDR3 protein is CSAWTGGYEQYF. The DNA for the CDR3 is TGCAGCGCATGGACAGGGGGCTACGAGCAGTACTTC. This chain uses TRBV29-1 with TRBJ2-7, with 10 bases fitting TRBD1. Germline trimming cut 7 bases from V and 3 bases from J; bases unmatched to any gene: 3. This CDR3 contains 12 residues. From germline, CDR1 is SQVTM and CDR2 ANQGSEA.

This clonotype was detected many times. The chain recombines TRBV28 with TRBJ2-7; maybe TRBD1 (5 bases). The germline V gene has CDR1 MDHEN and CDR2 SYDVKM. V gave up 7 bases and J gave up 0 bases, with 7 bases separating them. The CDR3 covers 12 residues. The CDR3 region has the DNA TGTGCCAGCATAGACAGCTCCTACGAGCAGTACTTC. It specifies CASIDSSYEQYF.

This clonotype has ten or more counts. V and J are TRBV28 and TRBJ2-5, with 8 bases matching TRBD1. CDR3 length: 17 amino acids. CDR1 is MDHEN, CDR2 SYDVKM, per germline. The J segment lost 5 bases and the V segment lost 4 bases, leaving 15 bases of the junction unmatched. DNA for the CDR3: TGTGCCAGCAGTTCCCACCCCTACAGGGGGACCGGTGAGACCCAGTACTTC. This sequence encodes CASSSHPYRGTGETQYF.

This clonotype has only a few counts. CDR3 in DNA: TGCGCCAGCAGCCGACTAGCGGGGGCTCATCCTAACACCGGGGAGCTGTTTTTT. This encodes CASSRLAGAHPNTGELFF. The genes are TRBV5-1 and TRBJ2-2, with 12 bases lining up with TRBD2. Germline CDR1 and CDR2: SGHRS and YFSETQ. Losses at the gene ends were 4 bases for V and 2 bases for J; bases not matched to a gene: 9. This CDR3 is built from 18 residues.

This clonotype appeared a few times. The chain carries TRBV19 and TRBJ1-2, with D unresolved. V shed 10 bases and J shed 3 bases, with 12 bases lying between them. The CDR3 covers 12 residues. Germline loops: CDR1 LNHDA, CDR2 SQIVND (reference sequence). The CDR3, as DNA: TGTGCCACCTCCGGACGTTACTATGGCTACACCTTC. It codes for CATSGRYYGYTF.

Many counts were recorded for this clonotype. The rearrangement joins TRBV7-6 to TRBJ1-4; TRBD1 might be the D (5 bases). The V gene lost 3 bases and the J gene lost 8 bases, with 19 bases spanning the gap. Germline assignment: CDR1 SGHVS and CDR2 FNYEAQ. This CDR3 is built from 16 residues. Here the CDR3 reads CASSFAPGPQSEKLFF. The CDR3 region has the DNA TGTGCCAGCAGCTTTGCCCCGGGACCCCAATCAGAAAAACTGTTTTTT.

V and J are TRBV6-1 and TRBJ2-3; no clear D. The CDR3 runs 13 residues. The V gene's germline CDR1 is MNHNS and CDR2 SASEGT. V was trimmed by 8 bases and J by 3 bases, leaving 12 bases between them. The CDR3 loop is CASRLAETDTQYF. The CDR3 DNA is TGTGCCAGCCGCTTAGCCGAGACAGATACGCAGTATTTT.

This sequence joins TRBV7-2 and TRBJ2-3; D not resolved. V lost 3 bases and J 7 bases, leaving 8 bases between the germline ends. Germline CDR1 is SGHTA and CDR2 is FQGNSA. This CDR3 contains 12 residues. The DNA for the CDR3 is TGTGCCAGCAGCTTTCTTCTCCATACGCAGTATTTT. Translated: CASSFLLHTQYF. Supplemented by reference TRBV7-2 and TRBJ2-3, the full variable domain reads GAGVSQSPSNKVTEKGKDVELRCDPISGHTALYWYRQSLGQGLEFLIYFQGNSAPDKSGLPSDRFSAERTGGSVSTLTIQRTQQEDSAVYLCASSFLLHTQYFGPGTRLTVL.

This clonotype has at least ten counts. The CDR3 sequence is CASTDDTFTLHF. DNA of the CDR3: TGTGCCAGCACCGACGACACCTTCACCCTCCACTTT. This chain links TRBV28 with TRBJ1-6; D is unresolved. V lost 7 bases and J lost 14, with 15 bases in between. The CDR3 length is 12 residues. Germline CDR1 and CDR2: MDHEN and SYDVKM. Using reference TRBV28 and TRBJ1-6 for the parts outside the CDR3, the full variable domain is DVKVTQSSRYLVKRTGEKVFLECVQDMDHENMFWYRQDPGLGLRLIYFSYDVKMKEKGDIPEGYSVSREKKERFSLILESASTNQTSMYLCASTDDTFTLHFGNGTRLTVT.

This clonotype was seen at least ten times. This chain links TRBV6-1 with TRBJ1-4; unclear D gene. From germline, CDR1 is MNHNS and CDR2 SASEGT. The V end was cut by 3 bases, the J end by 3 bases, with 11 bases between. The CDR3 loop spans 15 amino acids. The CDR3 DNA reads TGTGCCAGCAGTGAGATGAGTATGGCTAATGAAAAACTGTTTTTT. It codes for CASSEMSMANEKLFF.

Here the CDR3 reads CASSPPANYEQYF. As DNA, the CDR3 is TGTGCCAGCTCACCACCGGCGAATTACGAGCAGTACTTC. This chain uses TRBV18 with TRBJ2-7; the D is unclear. This CDR3 comprises 13 residues. In germline, CDR1 is KGHSH, CDR2 LQKENI. V gave up 0 bases and J gave up 4 bases, with 7 bases separating them.

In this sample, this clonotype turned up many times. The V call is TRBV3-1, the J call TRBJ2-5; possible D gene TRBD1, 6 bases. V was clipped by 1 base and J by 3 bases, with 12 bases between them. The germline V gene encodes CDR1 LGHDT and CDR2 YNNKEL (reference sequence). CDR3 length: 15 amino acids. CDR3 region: CASSQAPDREETQYF. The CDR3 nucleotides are TGTGCCAGCAGCCAAGCTCCGGACAGAGAAGAGACCCAGTACTTC.

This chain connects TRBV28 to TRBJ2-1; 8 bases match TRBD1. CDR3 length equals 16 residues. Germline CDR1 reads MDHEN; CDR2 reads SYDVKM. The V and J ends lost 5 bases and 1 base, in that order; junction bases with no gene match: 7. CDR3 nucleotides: TGTGCCAGCAGTCCGACAGGGGCCATGTCCTACAATGAGCAGTTCTTC. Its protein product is CASSPTGAMSYNEQFF.

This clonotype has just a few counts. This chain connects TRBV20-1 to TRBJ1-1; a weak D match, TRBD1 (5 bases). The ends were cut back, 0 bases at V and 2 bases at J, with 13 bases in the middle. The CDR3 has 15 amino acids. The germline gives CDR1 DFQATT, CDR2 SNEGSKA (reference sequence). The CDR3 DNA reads TGCAGTGCTAGAGACCCTCAGGGATCTAACACTGAAGCTTTCTTT. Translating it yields CSARDPQGSNTEAFF.

CDR3: CATRSPFAGVSTEAFF. The CDR3 DNA reads TGTGCCACCCGGAGTCCATTTGCCGGGGTCAGCACTGAAGCTTTCTTT. The chain carries TRBV15 and TRBJ1-1; D uncertain. The germline CDR1 and CDR2 sequences are LNHNV and YYDKDF (reference sequence). Trimming took 8 bases from V and 4 from J, leaving 23 bases between them. This CDR3 has 16 residues.

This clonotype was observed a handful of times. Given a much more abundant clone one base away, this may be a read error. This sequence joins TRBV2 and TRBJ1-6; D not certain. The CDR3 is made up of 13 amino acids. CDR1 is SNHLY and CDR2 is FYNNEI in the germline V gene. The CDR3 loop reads CASSESVESPLYF. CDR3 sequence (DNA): TGTGCCAGCAGCGAATCCGTAGAATCACCCCTCTACTTT.

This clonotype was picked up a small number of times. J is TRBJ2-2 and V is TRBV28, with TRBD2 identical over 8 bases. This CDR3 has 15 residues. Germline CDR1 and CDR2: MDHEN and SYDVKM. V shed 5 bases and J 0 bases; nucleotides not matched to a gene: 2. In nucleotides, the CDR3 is TGTGCCAGCAGTGTGGGACTAGCGAACACCGGGGAGCTGTTTTTT. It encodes CASSVGLANTGELFF.

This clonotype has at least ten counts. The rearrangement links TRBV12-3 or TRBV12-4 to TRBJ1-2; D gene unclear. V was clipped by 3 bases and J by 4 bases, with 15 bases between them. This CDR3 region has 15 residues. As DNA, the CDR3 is TGTGCCAGCAGTTTGCCGGACGCGTCGATCTATGGCTACACCTTC. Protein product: CASSLPDASIYGYTF.

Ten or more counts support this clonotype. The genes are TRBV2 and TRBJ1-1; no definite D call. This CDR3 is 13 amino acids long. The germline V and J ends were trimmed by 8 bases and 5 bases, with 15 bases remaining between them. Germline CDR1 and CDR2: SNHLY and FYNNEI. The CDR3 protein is CASRKDDGTEAFF. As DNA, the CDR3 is TGTGCCAGCCGTAAGGACGACGGGACTGAAGCTTTCTTT.

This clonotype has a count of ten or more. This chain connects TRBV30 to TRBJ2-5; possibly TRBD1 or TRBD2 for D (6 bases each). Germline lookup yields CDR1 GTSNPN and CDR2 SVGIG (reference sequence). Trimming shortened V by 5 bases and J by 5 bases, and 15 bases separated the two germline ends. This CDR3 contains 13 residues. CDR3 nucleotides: TGTGCCTGGGAGGGGGGTACAGGCGAGACCCAGTACTTC. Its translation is CAWEGGTGETQYF.

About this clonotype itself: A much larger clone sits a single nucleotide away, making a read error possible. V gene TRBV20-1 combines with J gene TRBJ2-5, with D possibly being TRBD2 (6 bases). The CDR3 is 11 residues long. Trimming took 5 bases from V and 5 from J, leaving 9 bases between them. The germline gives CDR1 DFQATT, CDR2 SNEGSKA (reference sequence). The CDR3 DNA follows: TGCAGTGCTCTCCGGGGGGAGACCCAGTACTTC. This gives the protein CSALRGETQYF.

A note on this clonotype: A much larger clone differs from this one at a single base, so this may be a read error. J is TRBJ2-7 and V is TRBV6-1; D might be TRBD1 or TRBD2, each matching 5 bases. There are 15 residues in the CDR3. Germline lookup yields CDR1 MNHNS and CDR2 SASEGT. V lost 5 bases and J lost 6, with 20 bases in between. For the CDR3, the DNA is TGTGCCAGCAGTCCCGGGGCCGAGGCCGACTGCGAGCAGTACTTC. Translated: CASSPGAEADCEQYF.

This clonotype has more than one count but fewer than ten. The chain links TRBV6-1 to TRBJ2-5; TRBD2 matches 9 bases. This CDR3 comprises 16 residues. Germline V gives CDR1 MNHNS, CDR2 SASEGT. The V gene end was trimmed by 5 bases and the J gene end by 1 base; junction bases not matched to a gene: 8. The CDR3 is CASSTRLAAFQETQYF. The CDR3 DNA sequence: TGTGCCAGCAGTACAAGACTAGCGGCCTTCCAAGAGACCCAGTACTTC.

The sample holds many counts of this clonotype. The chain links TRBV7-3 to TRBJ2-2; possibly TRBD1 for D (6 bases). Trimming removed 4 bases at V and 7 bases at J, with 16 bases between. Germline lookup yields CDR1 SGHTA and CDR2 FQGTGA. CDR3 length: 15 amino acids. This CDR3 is CASSSDQGWGGELFF. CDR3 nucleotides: TGTGCCAGCAGCTCCGACCAGGGGTGGGGCGGGGAGCTGTTTTTT.

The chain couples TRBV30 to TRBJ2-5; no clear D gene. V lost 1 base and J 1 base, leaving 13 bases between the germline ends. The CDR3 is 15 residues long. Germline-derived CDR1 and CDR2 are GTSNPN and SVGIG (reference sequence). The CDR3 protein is CAWSANGLLQETQYF. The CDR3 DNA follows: TGTGCCTGGAGTGCGAACGGTCTACTCCAAGAGACCCAGTACTTC. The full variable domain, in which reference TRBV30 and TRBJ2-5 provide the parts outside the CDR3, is SQTIHQWPATLVQPVGSPLSLECTVEGTSNPNLYWYRQAAGRGLQLLFYSVGIGQISSEVPQNLSASRPQDRQFILSSKKLLLSDSGFYLCAWSANGLLQETQYFGPGTRLLVL.

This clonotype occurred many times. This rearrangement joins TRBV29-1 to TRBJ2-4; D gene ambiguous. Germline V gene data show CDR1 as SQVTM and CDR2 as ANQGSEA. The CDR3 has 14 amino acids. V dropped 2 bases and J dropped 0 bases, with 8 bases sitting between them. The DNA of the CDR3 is TGCAGCGTTGAACAGGTTCTAGCCAAAAACATTCAGTACTTC. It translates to CSVEQVLAKNIQYF.